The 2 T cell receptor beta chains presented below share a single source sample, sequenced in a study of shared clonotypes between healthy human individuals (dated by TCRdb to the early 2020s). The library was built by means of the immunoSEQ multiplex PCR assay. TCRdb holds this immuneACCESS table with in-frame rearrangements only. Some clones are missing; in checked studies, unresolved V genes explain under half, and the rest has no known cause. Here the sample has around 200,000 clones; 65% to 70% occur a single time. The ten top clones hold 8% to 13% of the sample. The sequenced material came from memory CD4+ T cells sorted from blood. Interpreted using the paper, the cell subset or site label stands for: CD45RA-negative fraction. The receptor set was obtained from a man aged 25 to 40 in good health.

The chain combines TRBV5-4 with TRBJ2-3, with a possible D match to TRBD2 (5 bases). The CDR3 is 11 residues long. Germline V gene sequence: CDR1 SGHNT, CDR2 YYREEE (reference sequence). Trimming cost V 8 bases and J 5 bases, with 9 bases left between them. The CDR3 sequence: CARAEGDTQYF. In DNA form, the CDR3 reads TGTGCCAGAGCTGAGGGAGATACGCAGTATTTT.

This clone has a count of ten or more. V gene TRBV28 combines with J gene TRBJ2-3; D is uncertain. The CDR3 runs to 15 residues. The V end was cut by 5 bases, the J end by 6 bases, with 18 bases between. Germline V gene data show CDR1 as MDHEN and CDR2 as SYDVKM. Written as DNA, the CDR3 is TGTGCCAGCAGTGGTGGTCCAAACGTGATGGATACGCAGTATTTT. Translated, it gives CASSGGPNVMDTQYF.